The 29 T cell receptor beta chains reported below all come from one sample, sequenced in a study of cytomegalovirus exposure and HLA in healthy donors. The PCR made use of 60 Vbeta and 13 Jbeta primers. The repertoire was sequenced with immunoSEQ multiplex PCR; TCRdb's copy has only in-frame clones and lacks some. This sample has more than 95,000 clones, with roughly 9% found just once. Material: PBMCs. The receptors were gathered from a man younger than 45 in good health and CMV-seronegative.

This clone was seen more than once but under ten times. The V and J genes are TRBV28 and TRBJ1-1; TRBD1 matches at 7 bases. Germline V gene sequence: CDR1 MDHEN, CDR2 SYDVKM. The CDR3 covers 16 residues. Germline trimming cut 5 bases from V and 0 bases from J; bases unmatched to any gene: 9. CDR3 DNA sequence: TGTGCCAGCAGTCCTTTATATCAGGGGGTGAACACTGAAGCTTTCTTT. As protein: CASSPLYQGVNTEAFF.

This clone was seen more than once but under ten times. The chain employs TRBV28 and TRBJ2-1; weak D call: TRBD2 (6 bases). The CDR3 runs 16 residues. V lost 5 bases and J 3 bases, leaving 17 bases between the germline ends. CDR1 and CDR2 from the germline V gene are MDHEN and SYDVKM. The CDR3 region has the DNA TGTGCCAGCAGTCCCTTAGCGGAAGAGGTCTACAATGAGCAGTTCTTC. This gives the protein CASSPLAEEVYNEQFF.

V is TRBV5-1 and J is TRBJ1-6, with D possibly TRBD1 on 6 matching bases. Trimming cost V 0 bases and J 0 bases, with 10 bases left between them. There are 17 residues in the CDR3. Germline V gene data show CDR1 as SGHRS and CDR2 as YFSETQ. The CDR3 nucleotides are TGCGCCAGCAGCTTGGCCCAGGGGTTCTCCTATAATTCACCCCTCCACTTT. It is translated as CASSLAQGFSYNSPLHF.

This clone was seen only a few times. This chain links TRBV12-5 with TRBJ2-1; possibly TRBD2 for D (6 bases). Trimming pared 2 bases from V and 6 bases from J, leaving 11 bases between. CDR3 length equals 14 residues. In germline, CDR1 is LGHNT, CDR2 FRNRAP. CDR3 DNA sequence: TGTGCTAGTGGTTTGTTCTTGGGACTCAATGAGCAGTTCTTC. It is translated as CASGLFLGLNEQFF.

The rearrangement joins TRBV23-1 to TRBJ1-1; no reliable D call. TRBV23-1 is given ORF status, its function remaining uncertain. The V end lost 4 bases, the J end lost 7 bases, and 19 bases lay between the germline ends. This CDR3 is built from 15 residues. The CDR3 sequence: CASSPPPHCACEAFF. The CDR3 DNA reads TGCGCCAGCAGTCCTCCCCCCCATTGCGCGTGTGAAGCTTTCTTT.

This CDR3 reads CASSVSFYNEQFF. In DNA, the CDR3 is TGTGCCAGCAGCGTATCCTTCTACAATGAGCAGTTCTTC. The V gene is TRBV9, the J gene TRBJ2-1; D is unresolved. V was cut by 1 base and J by 3 bases, with 5 bases left in between. Germline V gene data show CDR1 as SGDLS and CDR2 as YYNGEE. This CDR3 is built from 13 residues.

The chain has TRBV27 and TRBJ2-5; 9 bases line up with TRBD2. The J call is in doubt because the DNA end fits TRBJ2-7 better. In germline, CDR1 is MNHEY, CDR2 SMNVEV (reference sequence). This CDR3 has 13 residues. CDR3 in amino acids: CASGSGGSYEQYF. The CDR3 bases are TGTGCCAGTGGTAGCGGGGGTTCCTACGAGCAGTACTTC.

The chain employs TRBV7-3 and TRBJ2-3, with TRBD2 matching over 7 bases. The CDR3 totals 18 residues. Germline assignment: CDR1 SGHTA and CDR2 FQGTGA. V was clipped by 3 bases and J by 0 bases; unmatched bases: 12. Written as DNA, the CDR3 is TGTGCCAGCAGCTTCAAGGTGTCACTAGCGACAAGCACAGATACGCAGTATTTT. This gives the protein CASSFKVSLATSTDTQYF.

The V and J genes are TRBV9 and TRBJ2-3; 14 bases align to TRBD2. The CDR3 contains 17 residues. The J segment lost 0 bases and the V segment lost 3 bases, leaving 3 bases of the junction unmatched. The germline V gene has CDR1 SGDLS and CDR2 YYNGEE. This chain's CDR3 is CASSDGLAGGSTDTQYF. DNA for the CDR3: TGTGCCAGCAGCGACGGACTAGCGGGAGGTAGCACAGATACGCAGTATTTT.

The chain uses TRBV5-4 and TRBJ1-1; tentative D call: TRBD1 (6 bases). The V end lost 5 bases, the J end lost 0 bases, and 14 bases lay between the germline ends. The CDR3 loop spans 15 amino acids. Per germline, CDR1 SGHNT and CDR2 YYREEE (reference sequence). The CDR3 DNA sequence: TGTGCCAGCAGACCAACACAGGGTTTGAACACTGAAGCTTTCTTT. This encodes CASRPTQGLNTEAFF.

This clone appeared a few times. J is TRBJ2-2 and V is TRBV6-5; a weak D match, TRBD1 (6 bases). Between the trimmed V and J ends, which lost 4 bases and 3 bases, there was a span of 15 bases. There are 16 residues in the CDR3. Germline V gene sequence: CDR1 MNHEY, CDR2 SVGAGI. For the CDR3, the DNA is TGTGCCAGCAGTTTGACAGGAGGAATCTACACCGGGGAGCTGTTTTTT. Translation gives CASSLTGGIYTGELFF.

This clone was seen only a few times. The V call is TRBV5-1, the J call TRBJ1-4, with D perhaps matching TRBD1 (5 bases). V was shortened by 4 bases and J by 0 bases, with 13 bases between the two germline ends. Germline V gene sequence: CDR1 SGHRS, CDR2 YFSETQ. This CDR3 has 16 residues. CDR3 DNA: TGCGCCAGCAGCCAACGGGGGAGGGCAACTAATGAAAAACTGTTTTTT. Translation gives CASSQRGRATNEKLFF. The variable domain in full, completed from reference TRBV5-1 and TRBJ1-4, reads KAGVTQTPRYLIKTRGQQVTLSCSPISGHRSVSWYQQTPGQGLQFLFEYFSETQRNKGNFPGRFSGRQFSNSRSEMNVSTLELGDSALYLCASSQRGRATNEKLFFGSGTQLSVL.

The rearrangement joins TRBV28 to TRBJ2-7; possibly TRBD1 for D (6 bases). This CDR3 is 16 amino acids long. Trimming took off 3 bases at V and 2 bases at J, with 17 bases between the two ends. Germline CDR1 reads MDHEN; CDR2 reads SYDVKM. The CDR3, as DNA: TGTGCCAGCAGTTTTTTCCCTCGTTCAGGGGCCTACGAGCAGTACTTC. This gives the protein CASSFFPRSGAYEQYF.

This clone turned up a few times. This chain links TRBV29-1 with TRBJ2-5, with D unclear. The length of the CDR3 is 15 residues. CDR1 is SQVTM, CDR2 ANQGSEA, per germline. The germline V and J ends were trimmed by 1 base and 1 base, with 13 bases remaining between them. This chain's CDR3 is CSVEALSESQETQYF. DNA for the CDR3: TGCAGCGTTGAAGCCCTCAGCGAGAGCCAAGAGACCCAGTACTTC.

A few counts support this clone. The V call is TRBV6-6, the J call TRBJ2-6; possible D gene TRBD2, 6 bases. The CDR3 runs to 16 residues. Germline loops: CDR1 MNHNY, CDR2 SVGAGI (reference sequence). V lost 7 bases, J lost 2 bases, and 15 bases lay in between. The CDR3 spells CASTWISGAGANVLTF. Here the CDR3 DNA reads TGTGCCAGCACCTGGATCTCGGGGGCTGGGGCCAACGTCCTGACTTTC.

The chain combines TRBV4-2 with TRBJ2-7; TRBD2 aligns across 7 bases. The CDR3 is made up of 17 amino acids. The V gene end was trimmed by 1 base and the J gene end by 0 bases; junction bases not matched to a gene: 9. The germline CDR1 and CDR2 sequences are LGHNA and YNFKEQ. The chain's CDR3 is CASSQGGGLATSYEQYF. For the CDR3, the DNA is TGTGCCAGCAGCCAAGGCGGGGGTCTGGCTACCTCCTACGAGCAGTACTTC.

This clone has more than one count but fewer than ten. V and J are TRBV30 and TRBJ2-7; no clear D gene. This CDR3 has 13 residues. Per the germline V gene, CDR1 is GTSNPN and CDR2 is SVGIG (reference sequence). V was pared by 1 base and J by 0 bases, with 7 bases between. The CDR3 coding sequence is TGTGCCTGGAGTGGGCAGGCCTCCTACGAGCAGTACTTC. This sequence encodes CAWSGQASYEQYF.

The chain couples TRBV18 to TRBJ1-3; 8 nucleotides align to TRBD1. There are 18 residues in the CDR3. The ends lost 6 bases at V and 4 bases at J; junction bases unmatched: 17. CDR1 is KGHSH, CDR2 LQKENI, per germline. CDR3 loop: CASSPANRQGKVGNTIYF. The CDR3 DNA reads TGTGCCAGCTCGCCCGCTAACCGACAGGGGAAGGTCGGAAACACCATATATTTT.

This rearrangement joins TRBV21-1 to TRBJ1-6; TRBD1 is taken as the D call from the table, unchecked against the DNA. TRBV21-1 is a documented pseudogene. This CDR3 has 15 residues. This chain's CDR3 is CASSGGDRPDSPLHF. The CDR3 region has the DNA TGTGCCAGCAGCGGGGGGGACAGGCCCGATTCACCCCTCCACTTT.

The CDR3 spells CASSLGRSGWYEQYF. CDR3 coding DNA: TGTGCCAGCAGCTTAGGTCGGTCAGGGTGGTACGAGCAGTACTTC. J is TRBJ2-7 and V is TRBV7-2, with D possibly being TRBD1 (5 bases). V lost 1 base and J 4 bases, leaving 14 bases between the germline ends. The CDR3 covers 15 residues. Looked up from germline, CDR1 is SGHTA and CDR2 is FQGNSA.

This clone was seen only a few times. This chain uses TRBV4-2 with TRBJ2-3; D unclear. V lost 0 bases, J lost 1 base, and 11 bases lay in between. The CDR3 covers 16 residues. CDR1 LGHNA and CDR2 YNFKEQ come from the germline V gene. CDR3 region: CASSQDLAARTDTQYF. The CDR3 DNA is TGTGCCAGCAGCCAAGATCTGGCAGCGCGCACAGATACGCAGTATTTT.

This clone was seen a few times. The J gene is TRBJ2-7, the V gene TRBV7-9, with D possibly matching TRBD1 (6 bases). V lost 5 bases and J lost 0, with 8 bases in between. Germline assignment: CDR1 SEHNR and CDR2 FQNEAQ (reference sequence). CDR3 length: 13 amino acids. The CDR3: CASSRDNSYEQYF. CDR3 DNA: TGTGCCAGCAGCCGGGACAACTCCTACGAGCAGTACTTC.

This clone was seen a few times. The V gene is TRBV13, the J gene TRBJ2-7; 8 bases agree with TRBD1. V lost 4 bases to trimming and J lost 4 bases; unmatched junction nucleotides: 12. The CDR3 spans 16 residues. CDR1 PRHDT and CDR2 FYEKMQ come from the germline V gene (reference sequence). This chain's CDR3 is CASSYRTGTGGYEQYF. CDR3 nucleotides: TGTGCCAGCAGCTACCGCACCGGGACAGGAGGATACGAGCAGTACTTC.

This sequence joins TRBV14 and TRBJ2-3; TRBD2 matches 7 bases. Germline V gives CDR1 SGHDN, CDR2 FVKESK. With 9 bases clipped from V and 6 bases from J, the junction kept 3 bases outside the gene matches. The CDR3 has 11 residues. The CDR3 nucleotides are TGTGCCAGTCGTAGCGGGGATACGCAGTATTTT. Its protein is CASRSGDTQYF.

V is TRBV4-3 and J is TRBJ1-2; TRBD1 might be the D (6 bases). CDR3 length: 16 amino acids. The germline V and J ends were trimmed by 1 base and 1 base, with 13 bases remaining between them. Germline loops: CDR1 LGHNA, CDR2 YSLEER. As DNA, the CDR3 is TGCGCCAGCAGCCAAGCCCAGGGGAACTTTAACTATGGCTACACCTTC. This gives the protein CASSQAQGNFNYGYTF.

This clone appeared many times. The rearrangement joins TRBV10-3 to TRBJ1-3; possibly TRBD1 for D (5 bases). CDR1 and CDR2 from the germline V gene are ENHRY and SYGVKD. The CDR3 consists of 15 residues. V was clipped by 0 bases and J by 4 bases, with 10 bases between them. CDR3 sequence (DNA): TGTGCCATCAGTGAGTCGCAGACAGTCGGAAACACCATATATTTT. Protein sequence: CAISESQTVGNTIYF.

The V gene is TRBV7-9, the J gene TRBJ1-3, with 8 bases lining up with TRBD1. The germline V gene encodes CDR1 SEHNR and CDR2 FQNEAQ (reference sequence). This CDR3 has 15 amino acids. The V segment lost 5 bases and the J segment 3 bases; nucleotides outside the gene matches: 6. CDR3 in DNA: TGTGCCAGCAGCACCAAGACAGGGGTTGGAAACACCATATATTTT. The encoded protein is CASSTKTGVGNTIYF.

This CDR3 reads CASSLLAGTNTGELFF. The CDR3 coding sequence is TGTGCCAGCAGCTTGCTTGCGGGGACGAACACCGGGGAGCTGTTTTTT. The V call is TRBV5-6, the J call TRBJ2-2; TRBD2 might be the D (6 bases). The CDR3 runs 16 residues. V dropped 1 base and J dropped 0 bases, with 10 bases sitting between them. Germline CDR1 SGHDT, CDR2 YYEEEE. The full variable domain, completed using reference TRBV5-6 and TRBJ2-2, is DAGVTQSPTHLIKTRGQQVTLRCSPKSGHDTVSWYQQALGQGPQFIFQYYEEEERQRGNFPDRFSGHQFPNYSSELNVNALLLGDSALYLCASSLLAGTNTGELFFGEGSRLTVL.

This clone has just a few counts. The CDR3 DNA is TGTGCCAGCAGCTTAGAGGCGGGAGAGTCGTACGAGCAGTACTTC. This encodes CASSLEAGESYEQYF. The J gene is TRBJ2-7, the V gene TRBV11-3; 7 positions match TRBD2. In germline, CDR1 is SGHNT, CDR2 YENEEA. This CDR3 contains 15 residues. V dropped 0 bases and J dropped 4; count of bases not matched to a gene: 6.